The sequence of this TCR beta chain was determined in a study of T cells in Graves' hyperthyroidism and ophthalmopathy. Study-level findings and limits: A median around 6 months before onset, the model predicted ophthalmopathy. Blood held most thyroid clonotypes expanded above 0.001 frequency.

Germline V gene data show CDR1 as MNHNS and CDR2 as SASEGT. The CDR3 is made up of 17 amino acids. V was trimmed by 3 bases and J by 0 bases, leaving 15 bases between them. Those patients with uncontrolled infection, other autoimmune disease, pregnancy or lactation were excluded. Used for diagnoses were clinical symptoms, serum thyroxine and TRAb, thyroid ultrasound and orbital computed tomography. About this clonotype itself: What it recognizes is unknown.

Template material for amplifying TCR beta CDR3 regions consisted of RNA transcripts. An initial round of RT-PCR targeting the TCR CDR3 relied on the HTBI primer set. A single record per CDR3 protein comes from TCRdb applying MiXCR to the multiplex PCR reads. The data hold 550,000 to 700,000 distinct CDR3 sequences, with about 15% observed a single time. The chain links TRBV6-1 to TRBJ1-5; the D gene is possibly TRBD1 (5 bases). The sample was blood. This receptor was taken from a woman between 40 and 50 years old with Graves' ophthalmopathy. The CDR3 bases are TGTGCCAGCAGTGAGACTGGGGGACTCTATAGCAATCAGCCCCAGCATTTT. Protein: CASSETGGLYSNQPQHF.